These 10 T cell receptor beta chains came from one sample sequenced in a study of control samples from healthy donors and cancer patients. Method: immunoSEQ multiplex PCR; TCRdb's copy keeps in-frame clones and lacks some. The table shows 110,000 to 150,000 clones, with about 89% occurring only once. The sequencing sample was made of blood. The receptors were gathered from a man between 18 and 35 years old in good health.

The chain uses TRBV4-1 and TRBJ1-5; D possibly corresponds to TRBD1 (6 bases). CDR1 and CDR2 from the germline V gene are MGHRA and YSYEKL. The CDR3 length is 14 residues. Trimming pared 6 bases from V and 4 bases from J, leaving 13 bases between. CDR3 DNA sequence: TGCGCCAGCAGTCCCCTAGACAGGAATCAGCCCCAGCATTTT. Amino acid sequence: CASSPLDRNQPQHF.

The rearrangement joins TRBV6-5 to TRBJ1-2; D gene unclear. Looked up from germline, CDR1 is MNHEY and CDR2 is SVGAGI. The ends were cut back, 5 bases at V and 8 bases at J, with 15 bases in the middle. This CDR3 comprises 13 residues. The CDR3 bases are TGTGCCAGCAGTAAACGCGTCTTGGGGGGCTACACCTTC. Amino acids: CASSKRVLGGYTF.

The gene calls are TRBV7-2 and TRBJ2-3; 7 bases map to TRBD2. This CDR3 has 16 residues. V lost 2 bases to trimming and J lost 2 bases; unmatched junction nucleotides: 7. Germline CDR1 SGHTA, CDR2 FQGNSA. Written as DNA, the CDR3 is TGTGCCAGCAGCTTAAACGGGGGGTGGCCCACAGATACGCAGTATTTT. Translation: CASSLNGGWPTDTQYF.

This rearrangement joins TRBV5-6 to TRBJ2-7; D is tentatively TRBD1 or TRBD2 (5 bases each). The CDR3 spans 16 residues. V lost 4 bases, J lost 4 bases, and 21 bases lay in between. CDR1 SGHDT and CDR2 YYEEEE come from the germline V gene. In nucleotides, the CDR3 is TGTGCCAGCAGCCGTGGGGGTAGGGACCTCCTTTACGAGCAGTACTTC. Its protein product is CASSRGGRDLLYEQYF.

The chain links TRBV4-1 to TRBJ2-7; 11 bases are shared with TRBD2. Germline V CDR1 and CDR2: MGHRA, YSYEKL. CDR3 size: 15 residues. Trimming took 3 bases from V and 4 from J; bases not matched to a gene: 5. The DNA of the CDR3 is TGCGCCAGCAGCCATTCGGCTAGCGGGGGGTACGAGCAGTACTTC. It codes for CASSHSASGGYEQYF.

The chain joins TRBV10-3 to TRBJ1-3, with TRBD1 as a possible D gene (6 bases). Germline V lookup: CDR1 ENHRY, CDR2 SYGVKD. Trimming removed 11 bases from V and 0 bases from J, with 14 bases in between. This CDR3 is 14 amino acids long. CDR3 loop: CAVEDRPSGNTIYF. For the CDR3, the DNA is TGTGCCGTAGAGGACAGACCCTCTGGAAACACCATATATTTT.

V and J are TRBV6-5 and TRBJ2-7; 9 nucleotides agree with TRBD1. The CDR3 loop spans 15 amino acids. Germline trimming cut 7 bases from V and 0 bases from J; bases unmatched to any gene: 7. Germline V gene data show CDR1 as MNHEY and CDR2 as SVGAGI. CDR3 nucleotide sequence: TGTGCCAGCACCACACAGGGGGCTAACTCCTACGAGCAGTACTTC. Its translation: CASTTQGANSYEQYF.

The chain is built from TRBV7-9 and TRBJ1-2; D not certain. The CDR3 is 11 amino acids. The ends were cut back, 1 base at V and 8 bases at J, with 5 bases in the middle. Germline CDR1 reads SEHNR; CDR2 reads FQNEAQ (reference sequence). The CDR3 region is CASSLEYGYTF. DNA for the CDR3: TGTGCCAGCAGCTTAGAGTACGGCTACACCTTC.

The chain recombines TRBV7-3 with TRBJ2-1, with 11 bases fitting TRBD2. Per the germline V gene, CDR1 is SGHTA and CDR2 is FQGTGA. This CDR3 spans 15 amino acids. V lost 4 bases to trimming and J lost 4 bases; unmatched junction nucleotides: 3. The CDR3 DNA is TGTGCCAGCAGCTCCCGACTAGCGGGGTACAATGAGCAGTTCTTC. It codes for CASSSRLAGYNEQFF.

The rearrangement joins TRBV6-4 to TRBJ2-1; 10 positions match TRBD2. V shed 0 bases and J 7 bases; nucleotides not matched to a gene: 3. CDR1 is MRHNA and CDR2 is SNTAGT in the germline V gene. The CDR3 is 15 amino acids. DNA of the CDR3: TGTGCCAGCAGTGACTCAAGCGGGGGGGCTAATGAGCAGTTCTTC. It is translated as CASSDSSGGANEQFF.